A selection of T cell receptor beta chains follows, all from one sample in a study of identical twins. TCRdb called the 5' RACE reads again in MiXCR, with one record for every CDR3 protein. This table holds roughly 570,000 distinct CDR3 sequences, just under 10% found once. This sample also belongs to another study, concerning yellow fever vaccine responses in identical twins.

Sequenced material: PBMCs. The receptors here all came from a woman aged 18-29 years in good health. The CDR3 runs from the conserved cysteine through the conserved F or W. D genes are given only for firm matches. Not all rows give a size; the values are once, few, many and, for expanded clones, a class.

DNA: TGTGCCAGCAGTTTGGACAGAGCAAGCAATCAGCCCCAGCATTTT
CDR3: CASSLDRASNQPQHF
size: many
D: .
V: TRBV27
J: TRBJ1-5
length: 15

DNA: TGTGCCAGCAGTAGGACAGGGGGCGCCCATCAGCCCCAGCATTTT
CDR3: CASSRTGGAHQPQHF
size: many
D: TRBD1
V: TRBV12-3/TRBV12-4
J: TRBJ1-5
length: 15

DNA: TGTGCCAGTAGCATGAGCGGGAGTGGGTACGAGCAGTACTTC
CDR3: CASSMSGSGYEQYF
size: few
D: TRBD2
V: TRBV19
J: TRBJ2-7
length: 14

DNA: TGCGCCAGCAAGCCGGGCGGGAGTTTAGACAATGAGCAGTTCTTC
CDR3: CASKPGGSLDNEQFF
size: many
D: TRBD2
V: TRBV5-1
J: TRBJ2-1
length: 15

DNA: TGCGCCAGCAGCCAAGTTCTGGCGACCGACCAAGAGACCCAGTACTTC
CDR3: CASSQVLATDQETQYF
size: many
D: .
V: TRBV4-3
J: TRBJ2-5
length: 16

DNA: TGTGCCAGCAGACGAGGCGGGAGCACAGATACGCAGTATTTT
CDR3: CASRRGGSTDTQYF
size: many
D: .
V: TRBV12-3/TRBV12-4
J: TRBJ2-3
length: 14

DNA: TGTGCCAGCAGGGCCCCCGCGGCTAGCGGGGGGTACAATGAGCAGTTCTTC
CDR3: CASRAPAASGGYNEQFF
size: .
D: TRBD2
V: TRBV2
J: TRBJ2-1
length: 17

DNA: TGCGCCAGCAGCCAGGGGACTAGCGGGAGCTATGAGCAGTTCTTC
CDR3: CASSQGTSGSYEQFF
size: .
D: TRBD2
V: TRBV4-1
J: TRBJ2-1
length: 15

DNA: TGTGCCAGCACCCCGGGACTCACGAACACCGGGGAGCTGTTTTTT
CDR3: CASTPGLTNTGELFF
size: few
D: .
V: TRBV7-6
J: TRBJ2-2
length: 15

DNA: TGTGCCAGCAGCTTAGGTCCGGGTACCTCCTACGAGCAGTACTTC
CDR3: CASSLGPGTSYEQYF
size: many
D: .
V: TRBV7-9
J: TRBJ2-7
length: 15

DNA: TGTGCCAGCAGCCTCACAGGGGGCGGAGGCGAGCAGTACTTC
CDR3: CASSLTGGGGEQYF
size: .
D: TRBD1
V: TRBV3-1
J: TRBJ2-7
length: 14

DNA: TGTGCCAGCGGGACACAAAATCAGCCCCAGCATTTT
CDR3: CASGTQNQPQHF
size: many
D: .
V: TRBV28
J: TRBJ1-5
length: 12

DNA: TGCAGTGCCTACACGCCGGGACAGCCATCCTACGAGCAGTACTTC
CDR3: CSAYTPGQPSYEQYF
size: few
D: TRBD1
V: TRBV20-1
J: TRBJ2-7
length: 15

DNA: TGTGCCAGCAGTTTAGTGCCCACTGAAGCTTTCTTT
CDR3: CASSLVPTEAFF
size: many
D: .
V: TRBV12-3/TRBV12-4
J: TRBJ1-1
length: 12

DNA: TGCGCCAGCAGCTTGGCCCTACCTGGGGGATCTGGGGCCAACGTCCTGACTTTC
CDR3: CASSLALPGGSGANVLTF
size: .
D: .
V: TRBV5-1
J: TRBJ2-6
length: 18

DNA: TGTGCCAGCATCCGGACTAGCGGAATCACCGGGGAGCTGTTTTTT
CDR3: CASIRTSGITGELFF
size: few
D: TRBD2
V: TRBV27
J: TRBJ2-2
length: 15

DNA: TGCAGCGTGGGGACTAGCGGCCACACAGATACGCAGTATTTT
CDR3: CSVGTSGHTDTQYF
size: .
D: TRBD2
V: TRBV29-1
J: TRBJ2-3
length: 14

DNA: TGTGCCAGCAGATCCCGACAGAGCTCCTACGAGCAGTACTTC
CDR3: CASRSRQSSYEQYF
size: few
D: .
V: TRBV5-6
J: TRBJ2-7
length: 14

DNA: TGTGCCACGCTCAAAGATCCTTCCTACAATGAGCAGTTCTTC
CDR3: CATLKDPSYNEQFF
size: few
D: .
V: TRBV5-4
J: TRBJ2-1
length: 14

DNA: TGTGCCAGCAGCAATGGGACTACAAGGCTGGCATCCCAAGAGACCCAGTACTTC
CDR3: CASSNGTTRLASQETQYF
size: .
D: TRBD2
V: TRBV7-3
J: TRBJ2-5
length: 18

DNA: TGTGCCAGCAGCTTATTCGGCGGGGCTGGGTACGAGCAGTACTTC
CDR3: CASSLFGGAGYEQYF
size: .
D: .
V: TRBV11-2
J: TRBJ2-7
length: 15

DNA: TGTGCCAGCAGCGGACACGGAGGGGGCAATGAGCAGTTCTTC
CDR3: CASSGHGGGNEQFF
size: .
D: .
V: TRBV7-2
J: TRBJ2-1
length: 14

DNA: TGTGCCAGCAGCCATACCAAGGGTCTAGCGGGGACCTCCTACGAGCAGTACTTC
CDR3: CASSHTKGLAGTSYEQYF
size: many
D: TRBD2
V: TRBV3-1
J: TRBJ2-7
length: 18

DNA: TGCAGTGTCTTCCCGCCGGGACTCGATTTCTACGAGCAGTACTTC
CDR3: CSVFPPGLDFYEQYF
size: .
D: .
V: TRBV20-1
J: TRBJ2-7
length: 15

DNA: TGCAGTGCTAGGACAGGGGGCTCAGAGACCCAGTACTTC
CDR3: CSARTGGSETQYF
size: few
D: TRBD1
V: TRBV20-1
J: TRBJ2-5
length: 13

DNA: TGTGCCAGCAGACCCGGAGCGACAGATACGCAGTATTTT
CDR3: CASRPGATDTQYF
size: few
D: .
V: TRBV6-6
J: TRBJ2-3
length: 13

DNA: TGTGCCAGCAGCGTGATATTGGGGGGGACGCAGTATTTT
CDR3: CASSVILGGTQYF
size: many
D: TRBD2
V: TRBV9
J: TRBJ2-3
length: 13

DNA: TGTGCCAGCTCACCAGGGGGTATCAACAATGAGCAGTTCTTC
CDR3: CASSPGGINNEQFF
size: few
D: .
V: TRBV18
J: TRBJ2-1
length: 14

DNA: TGTGCCAGCAGCGCCGAGGTGGGGGACTACAATGAGCAGTTCTTC
CDR3: CASSAEVGDYNEQFF
size: few
D: .
V: TRBV9
J: TRBJ2-1
length: 15

DNA: TGCAGCGTTGCTTTGTCGGGTCTAGCGGGCGCTGGAGTCTACGAGCAGTACTTC
CDR3: CSVALSGLAGAGVYEQYF
size: many
D: TRBD2
V: TRBV29-1
J: TRBJ2-7
length: 18

DNA: TGTGCCACCAGCAGAGGAGATAGCGACTCCTACAATGAGCAGTTCTTC
CDR3: CATSRGDSDSYNEQFF
size: many
D: .
V: TRBV15
J: TRBJ2-1
length: 16

DNA: TGTGCCAGCAGTTACCCCCCCAGCGGGAGGGGTAATGAGCAGTTCTTC
CDR3: CASSYPPSGRGNEQFF
size: few
D: TRBD2
V: TRBV6-2/TRBV6-3
J: TRBJ2-1
length: 16

DNA: TGTGCCAGCACCCCGGGACGGCGGAACACCGGGGAGCTGTTTTTT
CDR3: CASTPGRRNTGELFF
size: few
D: .
V: TRBV6-2/TRBV6-3
J: TRBJ2-2
length: 15

DNA: TGTGCCAGCAGCCCCATTCCGGGACAGGGAGTTGGGATTCAGTACTTC
CDR3: CASSPIPGQGVGIQYF
size: many
D: TRBD1
V: TRBV7-9
J: TRBJ2-4
length: 16

DNA: TGTGCCAGCAGTGAAAGTGGCAGGGGGCTGGCGGAGACCCAGTACTTC
CDR3: CASSESGRGLAETQYF
size: .
D: TRBD1
V: TRBV2
J: TRBJ2-5
length: 16

DNA: TGCAGCGTTGAAGGATCCGACGGCCCAACAGATACGCAGTATTTT
CDR3: CSVEGSDGPTDTQYF
size: few
D: .
V: TRBV29-1
J: TRBJ2-3
length: 15

DNA: TGTGCCAGCAGCTCCCGGGGGGTGAGCACAGATACGCAGTATTTT
CDR3: CASSSRGVSTDTQYF
size: .
D: TRBD2
V: TRBV11-2
J: TRBJ2-3
length: 15

DNA: TGTGCCAGGGGCTTGGGGGTCTCCTACGAGCAGTACTTC
CDR3: CARGLGVSYEQYF
size: .
D: .
V: TRBV5-5
J: TRBJ2-7
length: 13

DNA: TGTGCCAGCAGCCAAGGCGGGAGCATAGATACGCAGTATTTT
CDR3: CASSQGGSIDTQYF
size: .
D: TRBD2
V: TRBV4-2
J: TRBJ2-3
length: 14

DNA: TGTGCCACCAGCAGTGCCGTTGAAAGCGGGATAACCGGGGAGCTGTTTTTT
CDR3: CATSSAVESGITGELFF
size: few
D: TRBD2
V: TRBV15
J: TRBJ2-2
length: 17

DNA: TGTGCCAGCAGCCCGGGACTAGCGGACTACGAGCAGTACTTC
CDR3: CASSPGLADYEQYF
size: many
D: TRBD2
V: TRBV3-1
J: TRBJ2-7
length: 14

DNA: TGTGCCAGCAGTGAAGGCCCAGGGTCCGAGCAGTACTTC
CDR3: CASSEGPGSEQYF
size: .
D: .
V: TRBV2
J: TRBJ2-7
length: 13

DNA: TGTGCCAGCAGCCATTTGGACAGACGAGAGGTCCAAGAGACCCAGTACTTC
CDR3: CASSHLDRREVQETQYF
size: .
D: .
V: TRBV4-2
J: TRBJ2-5
length: 17